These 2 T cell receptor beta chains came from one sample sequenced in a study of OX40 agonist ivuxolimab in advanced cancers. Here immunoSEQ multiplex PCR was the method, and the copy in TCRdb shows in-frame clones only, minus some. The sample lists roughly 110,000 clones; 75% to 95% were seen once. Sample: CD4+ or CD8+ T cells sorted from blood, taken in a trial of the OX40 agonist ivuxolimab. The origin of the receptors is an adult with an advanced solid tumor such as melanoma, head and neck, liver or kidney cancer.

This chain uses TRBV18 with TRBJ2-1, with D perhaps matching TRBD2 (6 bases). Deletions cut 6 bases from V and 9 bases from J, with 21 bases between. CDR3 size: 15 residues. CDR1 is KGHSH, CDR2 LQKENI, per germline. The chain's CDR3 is CASSTGGAEMGEQFF. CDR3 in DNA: TGTGCCAGCTCGACCGGGGGAGCGGAGATGGGTGAGCAGTTCTTC.

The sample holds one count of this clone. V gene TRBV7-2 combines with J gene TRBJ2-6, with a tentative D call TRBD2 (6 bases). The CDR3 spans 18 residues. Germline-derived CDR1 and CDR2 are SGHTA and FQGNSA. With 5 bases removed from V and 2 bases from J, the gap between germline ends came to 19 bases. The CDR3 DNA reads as TGTGCCAGCAGCCTACCGCGTGGCGGGGCGGCTGGGGCCAACGTCCTGACTTTC. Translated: CASSLPRGGAAGANVLTF.